This TCR beta chain was recovered during a study of response to subunit inactivated influenza vaccine. Study-level points and caveats: Authors suggested each seasonal influenza vaccination recruits few new T cells.

Trimming removed 2 bases from V and 4 bases from J, with 10 bases in between. CDR1 is SGHRS and CDR2 is YFSETQ in the germline V gene. The CDR3 is 13 amino acids. Notes on this clonotype: What it recognizes is unknown.

TCRdb re-analysed the RT-PCR reads in MiXCR, keeping a single row per CDR3 protein. The table lists about 500,000 distinct CDR3 sequences, approximately 15% of them singletons, with 3% in the top ten. This chain connects TRBV5-1 to TRBJ2-7; tentatively, D is TRBD1 (5 bases). This TCR was sampled from a man aged 50 to 75 who received an inactivated influenza vaccine. Specimen: CD4+ T cells sorted from PBMCs, collected 23 to 25 months after vaccination. The CDR3 DNA reads TGCGCCAGCAGCTTTACAGGAGATTACGAGCAGTACTTC. Translation: CASSFTGDYEQYF.